This T cell receptor (beta chain) was obtained from a study of response to subunit inactivated influenza vaccine. Each CDR3 protein is one row after TCRdb ran MiXCR on the RT-PCR reads. The sample carries fewer than 600,000 distinct CDR3 sequences, approximately 7.7% recorded once. This clonotype was recorded a few times. The CDR3 length is 20 residues. Between the trimmed V and J ends, which lost 1 base and 0 bases, there was a span of 19 bases. Per germline, CDR1 SGHTA and CDR2 FQGNSA. The sequencing here drew on PBMCs from blood, taken approximately 25 months after vaccination. This receptor was obtained from a man between 45 and 75 years old who received an inactivated influenza vaccine. J is TRBJ2-6 and V is TRBV7-2; TRBD2 is a possible D gene (6 bases). The CDR3 region is CASSLGAGGAAASGANVLTF. The CDR3 coding sequence is TGTGCCAGCAGCTTAGGCGCCGGGGGAGCGGCGGCCTCTGGGGCCAACGTCCTGACTTTC.